This is a list of T cell receptor beta chains from one sample in a study of blood T cell repertoires in COVID-19. The table came from immunoSEQ multiplex PCR; TCRdb's copy has only in-frame clones and leaves some out. This table has over 150,000 clones, about 82% appearing once. What was sequenced was peripheral blood. The receptors were gathered from a man in his forties or fifties with active or convalescent COVID-19. Each CDR3 is given with its conserved first and last residue. The order of the fields is D gene, V gene, CDR3 length, clone size, J gene, CDR3 DNA, CDR3 protein. A D gene is named only where the DNA matches it firmly. Expanded clones get a size class; other rows say once, few or many, or leave the size out.

d_call: NA; v_call: TRBV4-2; cdr3_length: 14; clone_size: NA; j_call: TRBJ2-3; cdr3_nt: TGTGCCAGCAGCCCGGGACTTCGCACAGATACGCAGTATTTT; cdr3_aa: CASSPGLRTDTQYF
d_call: NA; v_call: TRBV27; cdr3_length: 15; clone_size: NA; j_call: TRBJ1-6; cdr3_nt: TGTGCCAGCAGTTTATTGCAGGGTCTAAATTCACCCCTCCACTTT; cdr3_aa: CASSLLQGLNSPLHF
d_call: TRBD2; v_call: TRBV5-1; cdr3_length: 16; clone_size: NA; j_call: TRBJ2-3; cdr3_nt: TGCGCCAGCAGCACCGGGACTAGCGGGACCACAGATACGCAGTATTTT; cdr3_aa: CASSTGTSGTTDTQYF
d_call: NA; v_call: TRBV6-4; cdr3_length: 14; clone_size: NA; j_call: TRBJ2-1; cdr3_nt: TGTGCCAGCAGTACTACTACGTCCTACAATGAGCAGTTCTTC; cdr3_aa: CASSTTTSYNEQFF
d_call: NA; v_call: TRBV19; cdr3_length: 16; clone_size: NA; j_call: TRBJ2-4; cdr3_nt: TGTGCCAGTAGTATTTGGACAAGCAAAGCCAAAAACATTCAGTACTTC; cdr3_aa: CASSIWTSKAKNIQYF
d_call: NA; v_call: TRBV27; cdr3_length: 16; clone_size: NA; j_call: TRBJ1-2; cdr3_nt: TGTGCCAGCAGAAAAAGACAGGACCTCTACGGTAATGGCTACACCTTC; cdr3_aa: CASRKRQDLYGNGYTF
d_call: TRBD2; v_call: TRBV4-2; cdr3_length: 13; clone_size: few; j_call: TRBJ2-7; cdr3_nt: TGTGCCAGCAGCCTTAGCGGGACCTACGAGCAGTACTTC; cdr3_aa: CASSLSGTYEQYF
d_call: NA; v_call: TRBV18; cdr3_length: 16; clone_size: NA; j_call: TRBJ1-3; cdr3_nt: TGTGCCAGCTCACCATCATCGGGAGTCTCTGGAAACACCATATATTTT; cdr3_aa: CASSPSSGVSGNTIYF
d_call: NA; v_call: TRBV21-1; cdr3_length: 19; clone_size: NA; j_call: TRBJ2-5; cdr3_nt: TGTGCCAGCAGCACCAAGGCGGAGGGACTAGCGGGAGTGGAGGAGACCCAGTACTTC; cdr3_aa: CASSTKAEGLAGVEETQYF
d_call: NA; v_call: TRBV6-6; cdr3_length: 14; clone_size: NA; j_call: TRBJ2-7; cdr3_nt: TGTGCCAGCAGTTACATAGGAGTATCCTACGAGCAGTACTTC; cdr3_aa: CASSYIGVSYEQYF
d_call: NA; v_call: TRBV30; cdr3_length: 14; clone_size: NA; j_call: TRBJ2-1; cdr3_nt: TGTGCCTGGAAAAGACGGGTGCTGTGGAATGAGCAGTTCTTC; cdr3_aa: CAWKRRVLWNEQFF
d_call: NA; v_call: TRBV6-1; cdr3_length: 13; clone_size: NA; j_call: TRBJ1-2; cdr3_nt: TGTGCCAGCAGTGATCAGGGTAACTATGGCTACACCTTC; cdr3_aa: CASSDQGNYGYTF
d_call: TRBD1; v_call: TRBV7-9; cdr3_length: 15; clone_size: NA; j_call: TRBJ1-2; cdr3_nt: TGTGCCAGCAGCCGAGGTCAGGGGGCTGGCTATGGCTACACCTTC; cdr3_aa: CASSRGQGAGYGYTF
d_call: TRBD1; v_call: TRBV27; cdr3_length: 16; clone_size: NA; j_call: TRBJ1-2; cdr3_nt: TGTGCCAGCAGTGCGGACAGGGGCCATGTGAGCTATGGCTACACCTTC; cdr3_aa: CASSADRGHVSYGYTF
d_call: NA; v_call: TRBV24-1; cdr3_length: 13; clone_size: once; j_call: TRBJ1-5; cdr3_nt: TGTGCCACCAGTGAAGAGACTTTTCAGCCCCAGCATTTT; cdr3_aa: CATSEETFQPQHF
d_call: NA; v_call: TRBV6-2/TRBV6-3; cdr3_length: 14; clone_size: NA; j_call: TRBJ1-5; cdr3_nt: TGTGCCAGCAGTTACAGACAGCACAATCAGCCCCAGCATTTT; cdr3_aa: CASSYRQHNQPQHF
d_call: NA; v_call: TRBV11-2; cdr3_length: 12; clone_size: NA; j_call: TRBJ2-7; cdr3_nt: TGTGCCAGCAGCAAAGGGGATTACGAGCAGTACTTC; cdr3_aa: CASSKGDYEQYF
d_call: NA; v_call: TRBV19; cdr3_length: 15; clone_size: NA; j_call: TRBJ1-1; cdr3_nt: TGTGCCAGTAGTATTTCACAGGGTAGGAACACTGAAGCTTTCTTT; cdr3_aa: CASSISQGRNTEAFF
d_call: NA; v_call: TRBV27; cdr3_length: 18; clone_size: NA; j_call: TRBJ1-1; cdr3_nt: TGTGCCAGCACCCCGTGGGGAACAGGGAGGGCGCGGAACACTGAAGCTTTCTTT; cdr3_aa: CASTPWGTGRARNTEAFF
d_call: NA; v_call: TRBV19; cdr3_length: 15; clone_size: few; j_call: TRBJ1-3; cdr3_nt: TGTGCCAGTACCTTTGATAGGAGCTCTGGAAACACCATATATTTT; cdr3_aa: CASTFDRSSGNTIYF
d_call: NA; v_call: TRBV21-1; cdr3_length: 14; clone_size: NA; j_call: TRBJ1-2; cdr3_nt: TGTGCCAGCAGCAAAGGCGAACCTCGCGGGGGCTACACCTTC; cdr3_aa: CASSKGEPRGGYTF
d_call: NA; v_call: TRBV3-1/TRBV3-2; cdr3_length: 14; clone_size: NA; j_call: TRBJ1-1; cdr3_nt: TGTGCCAGCAGCCAAGATTCAGGGGCGGGTGAAGCTTTCTTT; cdr3_aa: CASSQDSGAGEAFF
d_call: NA; v_call: TRBV27; cdr3_length: 14; clone_size: NA; j_call: TRBJ2-1; cdr3_nt: TGTGCCAGCAGTTCCAACAGGGAATTGAATGAGCAGTTCTTC; cdr3_aa: CASSSNRELNEQFF
d_call: TRBD2; v_call: TRBV24-1; cdr3_length: 12; clone_size: once; j_call: TRBJ2-5; cdr3_nt: TGTGCCACCAGTAGACTAGCACCCACCCAGTACTTC; cdr3_aa: CATSRLAPTQYF
d_call: NA; v_call: TRBV29-1; cdr3_length: 12; clone_size: few; j_call: TRBJ2-1; cdr3_nt: TGCAGCCTATTCGGAAGGGGAAATGAGCAGTTCTTC; cdr3_aa: CSLFGRGNEQFF
d_call: NA; v_call: TRBV27; cdr3_length: 13; clone_size: NA; j_call: TRBJ2-7; cdr3_nt: TGTGCCAGCGGGGCGGAGAACTCCTACGAGCAGTACTTC; cdr3_aa: CASGAENSYEQYF
d_call: TRBD1; v_call: TRBV28; cdr3_length: 14; clone_size: NA; j_call: TRBJ1-2; cdr3_nt: TGTGCCAGCAGTTTTATATTGGGACAGGGATCTTTCACCTTC; cdr3_aa: CASSFILGQGSFTF
d_call: NA; v_call: TRBV4-1; cdr3_length: 15; clone_size: NA; j_call: TRBJ1-2; cdr3_nt: TGCGCCAGCAGCCAACGGACTGGAGGGCACTATGGCTACACCTTC; cdr3_aa: CASSQRTGGHYGYTF
d_call: NA; v_call: TRBV11-3; cdr3_length: 14; clone_size: NA; j_call: TRBJ2-7; cdr3_nt: TGTGCCAGCAGCCGCCCTCCAGGCTCCTACGAGCAGTACTTC; cdr3_aa: CASSRPPGSYEQYF
d_call: NA; v_call: TRBV20-1; cdr3_length: 11; clone_size: NA; j_call: TRBJ2-5; cdr3_nt: TGCAGTCTCCCCTCGCAGGAGACCCAGTACTTC; cdr3_aa: CSLPSQETQYF
d_call: NA; v_call: TRBV6-5; cdr3_length: 14; clone_size: NA; j_call: TRBJ1-3; cdr3_nt: TGTGCCAGCAGTCCCCGGAGGGGTAGAAACACCATATATTTT; cdr3_aa: CASSPRRGRNTIYF
d_call: NA; v_call: TRBV5-1; cdr3_length: 14; clone_size: NA; j_call: TRBJ1-3; cdr3_nt: TGCGCCAGCAGCTTGAACAGGGACGGAAACACCATATATTTT; cdr3_aa: CASSLNRDGNTIYF
d_call: TRBD2; v_call: TRBV9; cdr3_length: 16; clone_size: NA; j_call: TRBJ2-1; cdr3_nt: TGTGCCAGCAGCAGGACTAGCGGGAGCTCCTACAATGAGCAGTTCTTC; cdr3_aa: CASSRTSGSSYNEQFF
d_call: NA; v_call: TRBV5-6; cdr3_length: 13; clone_size: NA; j_call: TRBJ1-5; cdr3_nt: TGTGCCAGCAGCTTGGCCGACAATCAGCTCCAGCATTTT; cdr3_aa: CASSLADNQLQHF
d_call: TRBD2; v_call: TRBV15; cdr3_length: 14; clone_size: NA; j_call: TRBJ2-3; cdr3_nt: TGTGCCACCAGCCCGGGACTAGACACAGATACGCAGTATTTT; cdr3_aa: CATSPGLDTDTQYF
d_call: NA; v_call: TRBV19; cdr3_length: 14; clone_size: NA; j_call: TRBJ1-1; cdr3_nt: TGTGCCAGTAGTATAGGCCAGGCGAACACTGAAGCTTTCTTT; cdr3_aa: CASSIGQANTEAFF
d_call: TRBD2; v_call: TRBV5-4; cdr3_length: 16; clone_size: NA; j_call: TRBJ2-5; cdr3_nt: TGTGCCAGCAGCTTGGCGGGGGGGACTTTTCAAGAGACCCAGTACTTC; cdr3_aa: CASSLAGGTFQETQYF
d_call: NA; v_call: TRBV4-1; cdr3_length: 16; clone_size: few; j_call: TRBJ2-6; cdr3_nt: TGCGCCAGCAGCCAAAGGGGCAGGGCTGGGGCCAACGTCCTGACTTTC; cdr3_aa: CASSQRGRAGANVLTF
d_call: TRBD1; v_call: TRBV4-2; cdr3_length: 17; clone_size: NA; j_call: TRBJ2-2; cdr3_nt: TGTGCCAGCAGCCAACTGGGACAGGGAACGAACACCGGGGAGCTGTTTTTT; cdr3_aa: CASSQLGQGTNTGELFF
d_call: TRBD2; v_call: TRBV10-3; cdr3_length: 16; clone_size: once; j_call: TRBJ2-1; cdr3_nt: TGTGCCATCAGGGGGACTAGCGGTAAAGACTCCAATGAGCAGTTCTTC; cdr3_aa: CAIRGTSGKDSNEQFF
d_call: TRBD1; v_call: TRBV11-3; cdr3_length: 14; clone_size: NA; j_call: TRBJ2-1; cdr3_nt: TGTGCCAGCAGCACACCGGGACAGTACAATGAGCAGTTCTTC; cdr3_aa: CASSTPGQYNEQFF